This T cell receptor (beta chain) stems from a study of T cells in Graves' hyperthyroidism and ophthalmopathy. In the study overall: Peripheral blood was taken when the disease was first diagnosed, before any treatment began. Study-wide findings and caveats: Most expanded thyroid clonotypes above 0.001 also appeared in blood. Ophthalmopathy cases were set apart from stable hyperthyroidism by a 13 V-J model.

From RNA transcripts, TCR beta CDR3 regions were amplified. The HTBI set primed first-round TCR CDR3 RT-PCR. Using its own MiXCR run on the multiplex PCR reads, TCRdb lists one record per CDR3 protein. The table has around 370,000 distinct CDR3 sequences, under 20% seen once; the top ten hold over 35%. This clonotype was seen at least ten times. The antigen is undetermined. V was clipped by 5 bases and J by 9 bases; unmatched bases: 7. CDR1 and CDR2 from the germline V gene are MNHEY and SVGEGT. This CDR3 comprises 14 residues. The chain has TRBV6-2 or TRBV6-3 and TRBJ1-6, with 7 bases that match TRBD1. The specimen was blood. The origin of this receptor is a man between 18 and 29 years old with Graves' ophthalmopathy. CDR3 residues: CASSPDRNVSPLHF. The CDR3 coding sequence is TGTGCCAGCAGTCCGGACAGGAATGTTTCACCCCTCCACTTT.